Listed below are T cell receptor beta chains from one sample, sequenced in a study of TIL therapy for anti-PD-1-resistant metastatic lung cancer. Repertoires were generated with immunoSEQ multiplex PCR, while TCRdb's copy carries only in-frame clones and drops some. The table includes approximately 12,000 clones, approximately 59% detected once. The material sequenced was tumor tissue, taken at baseline. The source is a person aged 25-80 years with non-small cell lung cancer. Each CDR3 is given with its conserved first and last residue. Each record gives: J gene, clone size, D gene, V gene, CDR3 DNA, CDR3 protein. D genes are given only for firm matches. Some rows mark clone size as missing; the rest say once, few, many or name a class of expanded clone.

j_gene: TRBJ2-7; abundance: NA; d_gene: NA; v_gene: TRBV2; CDR3nt: TGTGCCAGCAGGGGGCCAGGCGACTCCTACGAGCAGTACTTC; CDR3aa: CASRGPGDSYEQYF
j_gene: TRBJ1-5; abundance: NA; d_gene: NA; v_gene: TRBV5-1; CDR3nt: TGCGCCAGCAGCATCGACGGAAACAATCAGCCCCAGCATTTT; CDR3aa: CASSIDGNNQPQHF
j_gene: TRBJ1-1; abundance: NA; d_gene: TRBD1; v_gene: TRBV30; CDR3nt: TGTGCCTGGGATCAGACAGGGCTGGGCACTGAAGCTTTCTTT; CDR3aa: CAWDQTGLGTEAFF
j_gene: TRBJ2-3; abundance: medium-sized; d_gene: TRBD2; v_gene: TRBV9; CDR3nt: TGTGCCAGCAGCGTAGGTACAGGACTAGTGACAGATACGCAGTATTTT; CDR3aa: CASSVGTGLVTDTQYF
j_gene: TRBJ2-3; abundance: NA; d_gene: TRBD2; v_gene: TRBV10-2; CDR3nt: TGCGCCAGCATCGAAGAGCGGGGGTCAAGGACAGATACGCAGTATTTT; CDR3aa: CASIEERGSRTDTQYF
j_gene: TRBJ1-6; abundance: NA; d_gene: TRBD1; v_gene: TRBV27; CDR3nt: TGTGCCAGCAGTTTACTCTTACGAGACAGGGGATCACCCCTCCACTTT; CDR3aa: CASSLLLRDRGSPLHF
j_gene: TRBJ2-7; abundance: NA; d_gene: NA; v_gene: TRBV27; CDR3nt: TGTGCCAGCAGTTTAGGGAGTTCTCCTCGGGAGCAGTACTTC; CDR3aa: CASSLGSSPREQYF
j_gene: TRBJ1-2; abundance: NA; d_gene: NA; v_gene: TRBV27; CDR3nt: TGTGCCAGCAGTTTCTCTTTGGACTATGGCTACACCTTC; CDR3aa: CASSFSLDYGYTF
j_gene: TRBJ2-1; abundance: few; d_gene: TRBD2; v_gene: TRBV7-3; CDR3nt: TGTGCCAGCAGCTTAGCCCCCGCGGAGCGGGGGGCTTACAATGAGCAGTTCTTC; CDR3aa: CASSLAPAERGAYNEQFF
j_gene: TRBJ2-7; abundance: few; d_gene: TRBD1; v_gene: TRBV7-8; CDR3nt: TGTGCCAGCAGCTCCGTGGGGACAGTAGGGACAGGAGAGCAGTACTTC; CDR3aa: CASSSVGTVGTGEQYF
j_gene: TRBJ1-1; abundance: medium-sized; d_gene: NA; v_gene: TRBV6-2/TRBV6-3; CDR3nt: TGTGCCAGCAGTCGACCGCCCGAGAACACTGAAGCTTTCTTT; CDR3aa: CASSRPPENTEAFF
j_gene: TRBJ2-3; abundance: NA; d_gene: NA; v_gene: TRBV18; CDR3nt: TGTGCCAGCTCACCGGATCCTACAGATACGCAGTATTTT; CDR3aa: CASSPDPTDTQYF